The source of this T cell receptor beta chain is a study of cytomegalovirus exposure and HLA in healthy donors. TCRdb's table, derived via immunoSEQ multiplex PCR, lists solely in-frame clones and lacks some. The sample includes 100,000 to 150,000 clones, approximately 90% of them seen just once. Only a few counts were recorded for this clone. Its antigen is as yet unknown. The donors were members of the approximately 110-subject validation cohort (separate from the approximately 670-subject first cohort). CDR1 and CDR2 from the germline V gene are SGHAT and FQNNGV. There are 12 residues in the CDR3. V shed 5 bases, J shed 10 bases, and the junction held 7 bases outside the gene matches. Study-wide points: The majority of TCR sequences were rare, yet some public TCRs appeared in many donors.

The rearrangement links TRBV11-2 to TRBJ1-2, with 7 bases identical to TRBD1. Sequenced sample: PBMCs. The receptor was isolated from a man aged 18 to 30 in good health and CMV-seropositive. The CDR3 bases are TGTGCCAGCAGCCCAGACAGGGAGGCCTACACCTTC. It specifies CASSPDREAYTF.